This TCR beta chain was sequenced for a study of blood T cells in healthy people across ages. Comments on this clonotype: What it binds is unknown.

Trimming removed 3 bases from V and 0 bases from J, with 12 bases in between. The CDR3 loop spans 14 amino acids. The germline CDR1 and CDR2 sequences are DFQATT and SNEGSKA (reference sequence). Study conclusions and caveats: Both higher diversity and more naive CD4+ cells marked long-lived donors when set against aged donors. PBMC samples, being unsorted, prevented any conclusive comparison of naive and antigen-experienced cells.

Next came a second PCR, run for 7 to 11 cycles, which used a sample-barcoded 5' primer along with a J-beta primer mix. TCRdb redid the calling of the 5' RACE reads with MiXCR, one entry per CDR3 protein. The sample includes hundreds of thousands of distinct CDR3 sequences, more than 45% of them seen just once. The draw of peripheral blood yielded roughly 9.4 milliliters from each donor. The sequence came from a man aged 55-75 years in good health. Input material: blood. The chain has TRBV20-1 and TRBJ2-7; D is ambiguous. In nucleotides, the CDR3 is TGCAGTGCTAGCATCGGGCCAAGCTCCTACGAGCAGTACTTC. It yields the protein CSASIGPSSYEQYF.